Given below is one TCR beta chain in context. Antigen unknown. Germline values: CDR1 MNHEY, CDR2 SVGEGT. Between the trimmed V and J ends, which lost 4 bases and 0 bases, there was a span of 4 bases. The CDR3 runs 14 residues. The sample is drawn from a study of T cell repertoires in aging, cancer and after chemotherapy. Study-level information: Repeat sampling of healthy donors over several months to years showed clear clonal overlap. Study results and caveats: Loss of evenness, beyond lost richness, contributed to age-related TCR diversity decline in cancer patients. Age-matched healthy donors had significantly more diverse, less clonal blood TCR repertoires than untreated cancer patients.

Peripheral blood genomic DNA, not sorted cells or RNA, was the template. Multiplex touch-down PCR with TRB-A/B primers amplified rearranged V-D-J TRB sequences. TCRdb called the multiplex PCR reads again in MiXCR, with one record for every CDR3 protein. The table has more than 15,000 distinct CDR3 sequences, over 45% seen once. The chain joins TRBV6-2 or TRBV6-3 to TRBJ2-6, with D hard to call. The specimen sequenced was blood. The origin of this receptor is a human donor in good health. Here the CDR3 DNA reads TGTGCCAGCAGTTTCCACTCTGGGGCCAACGTCCTGACTTTC. Residues: CASSFHSGANVLTF.